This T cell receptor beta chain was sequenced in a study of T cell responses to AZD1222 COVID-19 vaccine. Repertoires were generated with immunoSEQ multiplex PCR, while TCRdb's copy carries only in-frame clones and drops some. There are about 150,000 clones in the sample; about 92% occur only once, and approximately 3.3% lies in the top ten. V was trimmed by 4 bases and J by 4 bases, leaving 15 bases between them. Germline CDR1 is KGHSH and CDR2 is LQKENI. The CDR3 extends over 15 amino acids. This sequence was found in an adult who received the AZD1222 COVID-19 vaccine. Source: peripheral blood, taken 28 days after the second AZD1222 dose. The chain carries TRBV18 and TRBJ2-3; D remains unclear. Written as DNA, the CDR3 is TGTGCCAGCTCACAATCTCCGGTGGGCCCAGATACGCAGTATTTT. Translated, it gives CASSQSPVGPDTQYF.